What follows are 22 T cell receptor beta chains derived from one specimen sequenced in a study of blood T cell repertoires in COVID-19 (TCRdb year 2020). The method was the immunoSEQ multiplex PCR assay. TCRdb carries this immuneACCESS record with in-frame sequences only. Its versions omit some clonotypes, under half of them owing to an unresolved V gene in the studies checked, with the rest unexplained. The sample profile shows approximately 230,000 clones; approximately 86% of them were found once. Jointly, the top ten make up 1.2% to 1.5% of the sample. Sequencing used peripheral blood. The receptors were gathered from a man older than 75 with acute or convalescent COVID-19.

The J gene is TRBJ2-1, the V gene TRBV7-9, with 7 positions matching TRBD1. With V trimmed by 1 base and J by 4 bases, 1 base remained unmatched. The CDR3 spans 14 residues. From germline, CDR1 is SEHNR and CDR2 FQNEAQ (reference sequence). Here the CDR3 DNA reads TGTGCCAGCAGCTTAGAGGGACAGTACAATGAGCAGTTCTTC. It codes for CASSLEGQYNEQFF.

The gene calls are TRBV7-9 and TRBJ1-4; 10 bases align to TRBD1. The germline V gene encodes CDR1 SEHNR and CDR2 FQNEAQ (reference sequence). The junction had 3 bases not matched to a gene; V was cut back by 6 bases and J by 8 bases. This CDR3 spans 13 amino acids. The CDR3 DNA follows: TGTGCCAGCAGGGACAGGGGGAACGAAAAACTGTTTTTT. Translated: CASRDRGNEKLFF.

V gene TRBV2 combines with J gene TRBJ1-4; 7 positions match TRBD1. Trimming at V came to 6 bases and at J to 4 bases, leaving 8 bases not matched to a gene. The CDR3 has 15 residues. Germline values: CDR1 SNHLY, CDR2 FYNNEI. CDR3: CASRDSGQLNEKLFF. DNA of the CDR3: TGTGCCAGCAGGGATTCGGGACAGCTTAATGAAAAACTGTTTTTT. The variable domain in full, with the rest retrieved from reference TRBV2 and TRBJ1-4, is EPEVTQTPSHQVTQMGQEVILRCVPISNHLYFYWYRQILGQKVEFLVSFYNNEISEKSEIFDDQFSVERPDGSNFTLKIRSTKLEDSAMYFCASRDSGQLNEKLFFGSGTQLSVL.

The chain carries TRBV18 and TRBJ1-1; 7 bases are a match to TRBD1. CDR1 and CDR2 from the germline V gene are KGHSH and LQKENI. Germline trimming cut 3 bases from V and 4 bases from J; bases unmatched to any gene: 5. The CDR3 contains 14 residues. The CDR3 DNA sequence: TGTGCCAGCTCACCCGGTAGGACAGGCACTGAAGCTTTCTTT. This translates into CASSPGRTGTEAFF.

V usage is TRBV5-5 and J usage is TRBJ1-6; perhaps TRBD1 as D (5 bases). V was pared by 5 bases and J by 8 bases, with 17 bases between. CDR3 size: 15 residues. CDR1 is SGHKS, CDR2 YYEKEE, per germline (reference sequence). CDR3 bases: TGTGCCAGCAGACCAGTGGGACTTAGGGATTCACCCCTCCACTTT. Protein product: CASRPVGLRDSPLHF.

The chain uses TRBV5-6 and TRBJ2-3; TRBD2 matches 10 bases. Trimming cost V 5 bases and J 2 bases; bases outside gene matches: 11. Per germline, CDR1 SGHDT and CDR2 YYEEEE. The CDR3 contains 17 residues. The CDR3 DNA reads TGTGCCAGCAGGTTCGGCGGTAGCGGGGGGCCCACAGATACGCAGTATTTT. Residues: CASRFGGSGGPTDTQYF. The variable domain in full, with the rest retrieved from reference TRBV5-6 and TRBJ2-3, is DAGVTQSPTHLIKTRGQQVTLRCSPKSGHDTVSWYQQALGQGPQFIFQYYEEEERQRGNFPDRFSGHQFPNYSSELNVNALLLGDSALYLCASRFGGSGGPTDTQYFGPGTRLTVL.

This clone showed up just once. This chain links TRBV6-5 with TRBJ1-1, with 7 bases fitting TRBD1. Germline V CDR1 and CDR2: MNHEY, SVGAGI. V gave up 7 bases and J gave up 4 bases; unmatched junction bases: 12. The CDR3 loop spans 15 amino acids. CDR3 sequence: CASTVSVTGSTEAFF. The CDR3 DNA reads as TGTGCCAGCACGGTATCTGTGACAGGGAGCACTGAAGCTTTCTTT.

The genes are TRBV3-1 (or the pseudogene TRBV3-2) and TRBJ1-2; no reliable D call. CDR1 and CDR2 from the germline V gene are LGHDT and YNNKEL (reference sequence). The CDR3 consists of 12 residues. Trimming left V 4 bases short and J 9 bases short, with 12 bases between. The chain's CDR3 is CASSLGEISYTF. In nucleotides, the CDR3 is TGTGCCAGCAGCCTCGGGGAGATTAGCTACACCTTC.

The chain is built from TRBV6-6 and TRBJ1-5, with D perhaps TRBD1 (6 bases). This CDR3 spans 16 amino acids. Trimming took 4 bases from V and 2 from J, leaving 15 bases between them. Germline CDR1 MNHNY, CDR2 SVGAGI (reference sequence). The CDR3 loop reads CASSSQGRGRNQPQHF. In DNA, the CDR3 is TGTGCCAGCAGTTCCCAGGGGAGAGGGCGCAATCAGCCCCAGCATTTT.

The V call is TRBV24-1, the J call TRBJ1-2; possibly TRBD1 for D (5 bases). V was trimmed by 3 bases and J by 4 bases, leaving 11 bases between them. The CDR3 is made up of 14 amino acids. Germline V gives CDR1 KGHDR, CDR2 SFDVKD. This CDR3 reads CATSDGAGSYGYTF. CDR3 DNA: TGTGCCACCAGTGATGGGGCAGGAAGCTATGGCTACACCTTC.

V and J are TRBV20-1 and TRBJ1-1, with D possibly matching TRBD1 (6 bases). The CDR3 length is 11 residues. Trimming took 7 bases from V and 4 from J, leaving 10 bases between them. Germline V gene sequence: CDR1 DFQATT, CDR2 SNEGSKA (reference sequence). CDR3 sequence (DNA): TGCAGTGTACAGGGTAGCACTGAAGCTTTCTTT. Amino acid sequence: CSVQGSTEAFF.

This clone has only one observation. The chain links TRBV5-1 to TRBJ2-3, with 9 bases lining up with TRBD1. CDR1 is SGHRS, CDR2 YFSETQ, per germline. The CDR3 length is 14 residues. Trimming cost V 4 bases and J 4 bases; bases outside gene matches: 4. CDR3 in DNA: TGCGCCAGCAGCGCAACAGGGGGCGCAGATACGCAGTATTTT. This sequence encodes CASSATGGADTQYF.

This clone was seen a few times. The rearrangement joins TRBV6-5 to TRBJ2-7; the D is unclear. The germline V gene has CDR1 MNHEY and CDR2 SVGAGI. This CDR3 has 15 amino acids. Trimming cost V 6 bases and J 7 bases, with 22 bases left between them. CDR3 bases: TGTGCCAGCAGGAAACTTCAAGCGAGCCCTGGGGAGCAGTACTTC. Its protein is CASRKLQASPGEQYF.

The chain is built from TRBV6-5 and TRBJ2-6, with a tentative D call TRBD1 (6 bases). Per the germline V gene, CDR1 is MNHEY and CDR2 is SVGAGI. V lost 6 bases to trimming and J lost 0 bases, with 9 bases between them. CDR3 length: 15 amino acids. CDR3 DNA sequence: TGTGCCAGCAGAAGACAGGACTCTGGGGCCAACGTCCTGACTTTC. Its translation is CASRRQDSGANVLTF.

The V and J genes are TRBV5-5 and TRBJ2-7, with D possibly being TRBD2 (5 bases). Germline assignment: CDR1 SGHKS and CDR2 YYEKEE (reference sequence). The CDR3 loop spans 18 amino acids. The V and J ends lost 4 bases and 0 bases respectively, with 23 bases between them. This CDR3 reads CASSGRRTDLLSSYEQYF. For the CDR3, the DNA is TGTGCCAGCAGCGGGAGAAGGACCGATCTTTTGAGCTCCTACGAGCAGTACTTC.

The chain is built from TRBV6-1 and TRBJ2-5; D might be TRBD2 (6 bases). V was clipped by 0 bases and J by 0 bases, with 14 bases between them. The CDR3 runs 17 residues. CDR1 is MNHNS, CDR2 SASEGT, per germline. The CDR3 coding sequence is TGTGCCAGCAGTGAAGCGGAGGACTACCTGTACCAAGAGACCCAGTACTTC. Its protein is CASSEAEDYLYQETQYF.

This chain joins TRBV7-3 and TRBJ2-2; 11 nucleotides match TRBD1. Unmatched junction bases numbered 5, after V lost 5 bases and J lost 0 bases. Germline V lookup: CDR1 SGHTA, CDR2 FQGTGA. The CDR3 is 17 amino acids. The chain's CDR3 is CASSPRTGGPNTGELFF. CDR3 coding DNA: TGTGCCAGCAGCCCGCGGACAGGGGGCCCGAACACCGGGGAGCTGTTTTTT.

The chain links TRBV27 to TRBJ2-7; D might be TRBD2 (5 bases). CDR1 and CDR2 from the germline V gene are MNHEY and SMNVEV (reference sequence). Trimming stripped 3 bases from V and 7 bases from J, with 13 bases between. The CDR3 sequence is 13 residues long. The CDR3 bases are TGTGCCAGCAGTTTTCGCCGAGGGATTGAGCAGTACTTC. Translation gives CASSFRRGIEQYF.

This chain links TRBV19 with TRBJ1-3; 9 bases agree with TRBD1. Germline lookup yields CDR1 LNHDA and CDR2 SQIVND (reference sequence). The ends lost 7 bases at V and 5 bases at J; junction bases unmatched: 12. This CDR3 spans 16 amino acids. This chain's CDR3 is CASTLFDRGKRNTIYF. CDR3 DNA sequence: TGTGCCAGTACCCTTTTTGACAGGGGGAAAAGAAACACCATATATTTT.

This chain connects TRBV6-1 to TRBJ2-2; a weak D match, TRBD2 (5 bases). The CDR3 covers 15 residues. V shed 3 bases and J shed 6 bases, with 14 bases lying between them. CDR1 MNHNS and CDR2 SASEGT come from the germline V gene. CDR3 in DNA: TGTGCCAGCAGTGATTCAGGACTTCCTCCCGGGGAGCTGTTTTTT. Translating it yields CASSDSGLPPGELFF.

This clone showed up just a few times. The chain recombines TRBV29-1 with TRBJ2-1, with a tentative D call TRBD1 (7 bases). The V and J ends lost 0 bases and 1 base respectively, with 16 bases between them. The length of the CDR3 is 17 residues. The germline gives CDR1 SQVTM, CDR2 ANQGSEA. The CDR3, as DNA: TGCAGCGTTGAAGACCCCCGTTCAGGGGGGTCCTACAATGAGCAGTTCTTC. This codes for CSVEDPRSGGSYNEQFF.

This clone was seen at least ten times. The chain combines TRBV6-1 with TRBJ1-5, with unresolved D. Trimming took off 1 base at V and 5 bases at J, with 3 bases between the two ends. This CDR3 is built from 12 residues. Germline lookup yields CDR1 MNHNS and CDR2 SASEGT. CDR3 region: CASSEVDQPQHF. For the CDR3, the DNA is TGTGCCAGCAGTGAAGTAGATCAGCCCCAGCATTTT.